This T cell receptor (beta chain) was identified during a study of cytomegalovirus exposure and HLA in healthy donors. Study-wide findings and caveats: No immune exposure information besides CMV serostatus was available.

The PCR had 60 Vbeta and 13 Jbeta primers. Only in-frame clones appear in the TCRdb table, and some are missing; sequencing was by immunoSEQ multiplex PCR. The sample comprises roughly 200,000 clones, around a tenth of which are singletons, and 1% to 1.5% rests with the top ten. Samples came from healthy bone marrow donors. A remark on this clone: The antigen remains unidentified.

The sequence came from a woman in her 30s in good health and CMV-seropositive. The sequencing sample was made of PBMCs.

The CDR3 DNA reads as TGTGCCAGCACACTAGCTAACACCGGGGAGCTGTTTTTT. Residues: CASTLANTGELFF. The chain joins TRBV2 to TRBJ2-2; perhaps TRBD2 as D (6 bases). The germline gives CDR1 SNHLY, CDR2 FYNNEI. Trimming shortened V by 7 bases and J by 2 bases, and 8 bases separated the two germline ends. The CDR3 loop spans 13 amino acids.